Following are 30 T cell receptor beta chains from one sample sequenced in a study of shared clonotypes between healthy human individuals. Generated by immunoSEQ multiplex PCR, the TCRdb table keeps only in-frame clones and is missing some. Found here are around 2.1 million clones, about 93% of them singletons; the top ten hold around 1.7%. As defined, naive CD8 cells were CD45RO-negative and positively selected for CCR7, with terminally differentiated effector memory CD45RA+ cells excluded. Sequenced sample: naive CD8+ T cells from PBMCs. These receptors all stem from a man aged 18 to 29 in good health. Some clones in this sample may be carry-over from other donors' samples.

V is TRBV5-1 and J is TRBJ2-3, with a tentative D call TRBD2 (6 bases). The germline V and J ends were trimmed by 4 bases and 2 bases, with 20 bases remaining between them. Germline values: CDR1 SGHRS, CDR2 YFSETQ. This CDR3 spans 17 amino acids. The CDR3 DNA is TGCGCCAGCAGCCCCCGGGACTTTTCCCACAACACAGATACGCAGTATTTT. Amino acid sequence: CASSPRDFSHNTDTQYF.

The chain employs TRBV15 and TRBJ2-5; D gene ambiguous. Per germline, CDR1 LNHNV and CDR2 YYDKDF (reference sequence). The germline V and J ends were trimmed by 5 bases and 7 bases, with 11 bases remaining between them. The CDR3 consists of 12 residues. The CDR3 region is CATSPSKGTQYF. The CDR3, as DNA: TGTGCCACCAGCCCCTCGAAGGGGACCCAGTACTTC.

This chain links TRBV27 with TRBJ2-1; TRBD2 might be the D (5 bases). Per the germline V gene, CDR1 is MNHEY and CDR2 is SMNVEV (reference sequence). CDR3 length: 14 amino acids. V shed 8 bases and J shed 5 bases, with 16 bases lying between them. This CDR3 reads CASGSLGENNEQFF. CDR3 DNA sequence: TGTGCCAGCGGGAGCCTAGGTGAGAACAATGAGCAGTTCTTC.

This chain uses TRBV27 with TRBJ2-7; 11 positions agree with TRBD2. Per germline, CDR1 MNHEY and CDR2 SMNVEV (reference sequence). There are 14 residues in the CDR3. The V segment lost 2 bases and the J segment 6 bases; nucleotides outside the gene matches: 3. The CDR3, as DNA: TGTGCCAGCAGTTTACTTAGCGGGAGGGGCGAGCAGTACTTC. Its translation: CASSLLSGRGEQYF.

The chain recombines TRBV28 with TRBJ1-1, with TRBD1 as a possible D gene (5 bases). Germline V gives CDR1 MDHEN, CDR2 SYDVKM. The CDR3 has 13 amino acids. The V and J ends lost 10 bases and 2 bases respectively, with 14 bases between them. This chain's CDR3 is CATRPTVNTEAFF. The CDR3, as DNA: TGTGCCACCCGCCCGACAGTCAACACTGAAGCTTTCTTT.

The V and J genes are TRBV23-1 and TRBJ2-3; 9 bases fit TRBD1. TRBV23-1 is labeled an ORF, and its function is uncertain. The V segment lost 4 bases and the J segment 3 bases; nucleotides outside the gene matches: 11. The CDR3 contains 17 residues. CDR3 sequence: CASSLPMGQGGTDTQYF. The CDR3 DNA follows: TGCGCCAGCAGTCTTCCCATGGGACAGGGAGGGACAGATACGCAGTATTTT.

The chain is built from TRBV27 and TRBJ2-2, with a possible D match to TRBD1 (5 bases). The CDR3 has 15 amino acids. Germline V gene lookup returns CDR1 MNHEY and CDR2 SMNVEV (reference sequence). With 2 bases removed from V and 4 bases from J, the gap between germline ends came to 11 bases. Here the CDR3 reads CASSLPSGPTGELFF. For the CDR3, the DNA is TGTGCCAGCAGTTTACCGTCAGGGCCCACCGGGGAGCTGTTTTTT.

The gene calls are TRBV2 and TRBJ1-5; a weak D match, TRBD1 (6 bases). The germline V and J ends were trimmed by 2 bases and 3 bases, with 17 bases remaining between them. The germline CDR1 and CDR2 sequences are SNHLY and FYNNEI. This CDR3 region has 17 residues. The CDR3 region is CASSELSGQGINQPQHF. The CDR3 nucleotides are TGTGCCAGCAGTGAATTGAGCGGGCAGGGGATCAATCAGCCCCAGCATTTT.

The V and J genes are TRBV27 and TRBJ2-7; 7 bases line up with TRBD2. Losses at the gene ends were 2 bases for V and 2 bases for J; bases not matched to a gene: 6. Germline CDR1 MNHEY, CDR2 SMNVEV (reference sequence). There are 15 residues in the CDR3. The CDR3 DNA is TGTGCCAGCAGTTTAGCACCCCGGGGGGCCTACGAGCAGTACTTC. This translates into CASSLAPRGAYEQYF.

The V gene is TRBV7-8, the J gene TRBJ2-7; 7 bases align to TRBD1. J lost 6 bases, V lost 10 bases, and 12 bases had no gene match. Germline V CDR1 and CDR2: SGHVS, FQNEAQ. CDR3 length: 13 residues. CDR3 region: CAISPRGPGEQYF. The CDR3 DNA sequence: TGTGCCATCTCCCCAAGGGGGCCGGGCGAGCAGTACTTC.

This chain joins TRBV7-9 and TRBJ1-1; the D gene is possibly TRBD1 (5 bases). Germline CDR1 SEHNR, CDR2 FQNEAQ (reference sequence). This CDR3 contains 14 residues. Trimming left V 7 bases short and J 5 bases short, with 17 bases between. Written as DNA, the CDR3 is TGTGCCAGCACCTATTCGGGCAGGGAGACTGAAGCTTTCTTT. It translates to CASTYSGRETEAFF.

The rearrangement joins TRBV2 to TRBJ2-7; 10 nucleotides agree with TRBD2. Germline CDR1 SNHLY, CDR2 FYNNEI. This CDR3 has 16 amino acids. J gave up 2 bases and V 8 bases, and 12 bases lay outside the gene matches. The CDR3 region is CASGFKREGETYEQYF. In DNA form, the CDR3 reads TGTGCCAGCGGGTTTAAGCGGGAGGGAGAGACCTACGAGCAGTACTTC.

In this sample, this clone turned up once. The rearrangement links TRBV7-9 to TRBJ2-7, with TRBD2 matching 13 bases. The V gene end was trimmed by 4 bases and the J gene end by 5 bases; junction bases not matched to a gene: 8. Germline V gene data show CDR1 as SEHNR and CDR2 as FQNEAQ (reference sequence). This CDR3 has 16 residues. This CDR3 is CASSWRTSGRLDEQYF. In DNA form, the CDR3 reads TGTGCCAGCAGCTGGAGGACTAGCGGGAGATTGGACGAGCAGTACTTC.

V and J are TRBV6-6 and TRBJ1-1; maybe TRBD1 (6 bases). The CDR3 consists of 14 residues. Trimming removed 1 base at V and 7 bases at J, with 13 bases between. CDR1 and CDR2 (germline): MNHNY, SVGAGI (reference sequence). CDR3 in amino acids: CASSYFEGGNEAFF. The DNA of the CDR3 is TGTGCCAGCAGTTACTTCGAGGGGGGCAATGAAGCTTTCTTT.

V and J are TRBV15 and TRBJ1-1; TRBD1 is a possible D gene (6 bases). This CDR3 is 15 amino acids long. The germline V and J ends were trimmed by 8 bases and 0 bases, with 16 bases remaining between them. From germline, CDR1 is LNHNV and CDR2 YYDKDF (reference sequence). The CDR3 is CATFDRNLMNTEAFF. The CDR3, as DNA: TGTGCCACCTTTGACAGGAACCTCATGAACACTGAAGCTTTCTTT.

The rearrangement joins TRBV7-2 to TRBJ2-7; D unclear. Trimming shortened V by 4 bases and J by 6 bases, and 13 bases separated the two germline ends. Germline V CDR1 and CDR2: SGHTA, FQGNSA. There are 13 residues in the CDR3. CDR3 sequence (DNA): TGTGCCAGCAGCTCGGGCCCTCCCCTCGAGCAGTACTTC. Its protein is CASSSGPPLEQYF.

The chain employs TRBV4-1 and TRBJ1-1; no clear D gene. This CDR3 contains 12 residues. V was shortened by 4 bases and J by 4 bases, with 7 bases between the two germline ends. The germline V gene has CDR1 MGHRA and CDR2 YSYEKL. The CDR3 spells CASSRFGTEAFF. CDR3 in DNA: TGCGCCAGCAGCCGGTTTGGCACTGAAGCTTTCTTT.

This chain connects TRBV19 to TRBJ2-1; perhaps D is TRBD1 or TRBD2 (5 bases each). CDR1 is LNHDA, CDR2 SQIVND, per germline (reference sequence). The CDR3 length is 14 residues. The germline V and J ends were trimmed by 5 bases and 8 bases, with 16 bases remaining between them. CDR3 coding DNA: TGTGCCAGTAGTCCCCCCGGGACCCCTTATGAGCAGTTCTTC. It yields the protein CASSPPGTPYEQFF.

V and J are TRBV4-1 and TRBJ2-2; no clear D gene. CDR3 length: 15 residues. V was pared by 0 bases and J by 3 bases, with 8 bases between. Germline loops: CDR1 MGHRA, CDR2 YSYEKL. This CDR3 reads CASSQDSTYTGELFF. The CDR3 nucleotides are TGCGCCAGCAGCCAAGATTCTACCTACACCGGGGAGCTGTTTTTT.

The V and J genes are TRBV4-1 and TRBJ1-2, with D possibly being TRBD1 (6 bases). Between the trimmed V and J ends, which lost 4 bases and 7 bases, there was a span of 16 bases. Germline-derived CDR1 and CDR2 are MGHRA and YSYEKL. CDR3 length: 14 amino acids. The CDR3 sequence: CASSPLQGPGGYTF. In DNA, the CDR3 is TGCGCCAGCAGCCCCCTACAGGGCCCCGGTGGCTACACCTTC.

The chain combines TRBV29-1 with TRBJ2-1, with a weak D call TRBD2 (6 bases). Trimming took off 0 bases at V and 2 bases at J, with 14 bases between the two ends. Germline CDR1 is SQVTM and CDR2 is ANQGSEA. The CDR3 covers 16 residues. For the CDR3, the DNA is TGCAGCGTTGAAGAGATGGGAGGATTTCCCTACAATGAGCAGTTCTTC. It translates to CSVEEMGGFPYNEQFF.

J is TRBJ1-4 and V is TRBV25-1; a weak D match, TRBD1 (6 bases). Germline CDR1 MGHDK, CDR2 SYGVNS. CDR3 length: 15 residues. V lost 1 base and J 8 bases, leaving 14 bases between the germline ends. Written as DNA, the CDR3 is TGTGCCAGCAGTGAATGGGGAGGGGGAGTGGAAAAACTGTTTTTT. It codes for CASSEWGGGVEKLFF.

The chain recombines TRBV5-6 with TRBJ1-2; D may be TRBD1 (5 bases). Trimming shortened V by 0 bases and J by 1 base, and 16 bases separated the two germline ends. The CDR3 is 17 residues long. Germline V gene sequence: CDR1 SGHDT, CDR2 YYEEEE. The CDR3 region is CASSLGGGAHINYGYTF. In DNA form, the CDR3 reads TGTGCCAGCAGCTTGGGAGGCGGGGCGCACATTAACTATGGCTACACCTTC.

A remark on this clone: The same CDR3 also results from other DNA sequences found in this sample. This chain links TRBV28 with TRBJ2-1; a possible D gene is TRBD1 (7 bases). The CDR3 runs 14 residues. Trimming cost V 3 bases and J 5 bases, with 11 bases left between them. The germline gives CDR1 MDHEN, CDR2 SYDVKM. The CDR3 sequence is CASSLRDRHNEQFF. In nucleotides, the CDR3 is TGTGCCAGCAGTTTGCGGGACAGACACAATGAGCAGTTCTTC.

The chain recombines TRBV6-1 with TRBJ2-1; a weak D match, TRBD2 (5 bases). The CDR3 has 13 residues. Looked up from germline, CDR1 is MNHNS and CDR2 is SASEGT. The CDR3 DNA reads TGTGCAACGGTCGAGGGCCCGCGGAATGAGCAGTTCTTC. This sequence encodes CATVEGPRNEQFF.

Concerning this clone itself: At the DNA level, this CDR3 is encoded by other sequences in the same sample as well. V is TRBV6-5 and J is TRBJ2-1, with TRBD2 matching over 8 bases. The V gene's germline CDR1 is MNHEY and CDR2 SVGAGI. CDR3 length equals 13 residues. V lost 6 bases to trimming and J lost 2 bases; unmatched junction nucleotides: 0. CDR3 coding DNA: TGTGCCAGCAGCGGGAGGGCCTACAATGAGCAGTTCTTC. Protein: CASSGRAYNEQFF.

This clone was recorded a few times. V is TRBV30 and J is TRBJ1-1; D is uncertain. CDR1 GTSNPN and CDR2 SVGIG come from the germline V gene (reference sequence). The CDR3 length is 12 residues. V gave up 2 bases and J gave up 7 bases, with 11 bases separating them. The CDR3 nucleotides read TGTGCCTGGAGTCCGACCGGTGTTGAAGCTTTCTTT. This codes for CAWSPTGVEAFF. Filled out from reference TRBV30 and TRBJ1-1, the complete variable domain reads SQTIHQWPATLVQPVGSPLSLECTVEGTSNPNLYWYRQAAGRGLQLLFYSVGIGQISSEVPQNLSASRPQDRQFILSSKKLLLSDSGFYLCAWSPTGVEAFFGQGTRLTVV.

V usage is TRBV19 and J usage is TRBJ2-7; 10 bases line up with TRBD2. V lost 3 bases, J lost 5 bases, and 7 bases stayed unmatched. CDR3 length: 15 amino acids. Germline V CDR1 and CDR2: LNHDA, SQIVND (reference sequence). The CDR3 region has the DNA TGTGCCAGTAGTATGGGGACTAGCGCTTTGGACGAGCAGTACTTC. Translated: CASSMGTSALDEQYF.

The chain uses TRBV4-3 and TRBJ1-3, with D tentatively TRBD1 (6 bases). The germline V gene encodes CDR1 LGHNA and CDR2 YSLEER. Deletions cut 0 bases from V and 7 bases from J, with 19 bases between. The CDR3 is 17 amino acids. The CDR3 reads CASSQEALQGLGNTIYF. The CDR3 DNA sequence: TGCGCCAGCAGCCAAGAAGCGTTACAGGGCCTCGGGAACACCATATATTTT.

This clone has just one count. The chain joins TRBV14 to TRBJ2-1, with D perhaps TRBD1 (7 bases). The CDR3 loop spans 14 amino acids. The V and J ends lost 1 base and 8 bases respectively, with 12 bases between them. In germline, CDR1 is SGHDN, CDR2 FVKESK. CDR3 sequence: CASSQGRGQHEQFF. CDR3 DNA: TGTGCCAGCAGCCAAGGGAGGGGGCAACATGAGCAGTTCTTC.